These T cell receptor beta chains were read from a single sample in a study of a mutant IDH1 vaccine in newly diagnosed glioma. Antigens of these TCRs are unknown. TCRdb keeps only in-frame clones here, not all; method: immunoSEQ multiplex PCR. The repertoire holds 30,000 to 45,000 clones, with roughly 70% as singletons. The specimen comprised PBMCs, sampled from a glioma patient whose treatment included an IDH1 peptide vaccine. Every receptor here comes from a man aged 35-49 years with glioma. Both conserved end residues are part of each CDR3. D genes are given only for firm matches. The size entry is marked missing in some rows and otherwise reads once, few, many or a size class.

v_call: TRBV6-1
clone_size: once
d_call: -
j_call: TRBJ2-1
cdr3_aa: CASSDQRLKQFF
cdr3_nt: TGTGCCAGCAGTGATCAGAGACTAAAGCAGTTCTTC

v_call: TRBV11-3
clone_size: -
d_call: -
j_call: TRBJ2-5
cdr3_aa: CASSLWSRVETQYF
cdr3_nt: TGTGCCAGCAGCCTCTGGTCCAGGGTAGAGACCCAGTACTTC

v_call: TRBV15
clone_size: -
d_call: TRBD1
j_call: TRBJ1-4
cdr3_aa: CATSRNRGLSNEKLFF
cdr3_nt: TGTGCCACCAGCAGAAACAGGGGGCTGTCTAATGAAAAACTGTTTTTT

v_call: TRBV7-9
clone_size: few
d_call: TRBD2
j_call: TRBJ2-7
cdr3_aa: CASSSTPGTSGSIFEQYF
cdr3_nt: TGTGCCAGCAGCTCCACACCCGGGACTAGCGGGAGTATATTCGAGCAGTACTTC

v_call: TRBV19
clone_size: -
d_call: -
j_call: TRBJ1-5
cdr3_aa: CASSRDRDLGRPQHF
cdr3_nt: TGTGCCAGTAGTCGAGACAGAGACCTGGGCCGGCCCCAGCATTTT

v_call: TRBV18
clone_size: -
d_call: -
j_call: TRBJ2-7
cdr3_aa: CASSQRGGMVSYEQYF
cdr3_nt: TGTGCCAGCTCACAGAGAGGGGGTATGGTATCCTACGAGCAGTACTTC

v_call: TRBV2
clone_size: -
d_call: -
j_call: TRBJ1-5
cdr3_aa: CASKDLGNQPQHF
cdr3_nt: TGTGCCAGCAAAGACCTTGGGAATCAGCCCCAGCATTTT

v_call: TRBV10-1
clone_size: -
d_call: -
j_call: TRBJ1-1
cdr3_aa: CASSEGGALETEAFF
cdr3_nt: TGCGCCAGCAGCGAGGGGGGGGCCCTGGAAACTGAAGCTTTCTTT

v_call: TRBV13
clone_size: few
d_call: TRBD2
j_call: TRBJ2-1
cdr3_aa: CASSQGLVINEQFF
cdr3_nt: TGTGCCAGCAGCCAGGGACTAGTCATCAATGAGCAGTTCTTC

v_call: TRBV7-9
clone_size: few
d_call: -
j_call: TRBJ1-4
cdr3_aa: CASSPTWGLGEKLFF
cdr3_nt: TGTGCCAGCAGCCCCACATGGGGCCTCGGCGAAAAACTGTTTTTT

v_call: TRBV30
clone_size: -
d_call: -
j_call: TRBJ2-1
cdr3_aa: CAWSVSVNEQFF
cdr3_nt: TGTGCCTGGAGTGTATCAGTTAATGAGCAGTTCTTC

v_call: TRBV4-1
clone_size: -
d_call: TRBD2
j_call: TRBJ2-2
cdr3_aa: CASSQDRGVGELFF
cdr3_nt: TGCGCCAGCAGCCAAGATCGGGGGGTCGGGGAGCTGTTTTTT

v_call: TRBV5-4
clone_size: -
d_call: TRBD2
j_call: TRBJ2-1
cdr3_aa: CASSKRTSGSYNEQFF
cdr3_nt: TGTGCCAGCAGCAAACGGACTAGCGGCTCCTACAATGAGCAGTTCTTC

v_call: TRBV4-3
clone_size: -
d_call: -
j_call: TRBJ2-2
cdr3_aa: CASSLRALQGTTGGELFF
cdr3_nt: TGCGCCAGCAGCCTGCGGGCGCTCCAGGGAACTACCGGGGGGGAGCTGTTTTTT

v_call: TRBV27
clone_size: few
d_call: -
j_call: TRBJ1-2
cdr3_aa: CASSLRGGNYGYTF
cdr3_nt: TGTGCCAGCAGCCTCCGAGGAGGAAACTATGGCTACACCTTC

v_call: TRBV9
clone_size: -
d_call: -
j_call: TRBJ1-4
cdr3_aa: CASSQSSLLGEGVNEKLFF
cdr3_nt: TGTGCCAGCAGCCAATCTTCACTATTAGGGGAAGGGGTGAATGAAAAACTGTTTTTT

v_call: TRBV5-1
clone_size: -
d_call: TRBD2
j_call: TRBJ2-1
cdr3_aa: CASSGGTSVYNEQFF
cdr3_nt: TGCGCCAGCAGCGGGGGGACTAGCGTCTACAATGAGCAGTTCTTC

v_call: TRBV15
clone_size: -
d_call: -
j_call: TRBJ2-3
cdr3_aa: CATSRGGYTDTQYF
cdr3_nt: TGTGCCACCAGCAGGGGCGGATACACAGATACGCAGTATTTT

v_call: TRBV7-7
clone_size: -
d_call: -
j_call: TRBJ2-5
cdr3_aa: CASSLGRGETQYF
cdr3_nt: TGTGCCAGCAGCTTAGGGCGGGGAGAGACCCAGTACTTC

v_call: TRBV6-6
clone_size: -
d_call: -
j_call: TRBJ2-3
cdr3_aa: CASSYPEKGEDTQYF
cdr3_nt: TGTGCCAGCAGTTACCCCGAGAAAGGGGAAGATACGCAGTATTTT

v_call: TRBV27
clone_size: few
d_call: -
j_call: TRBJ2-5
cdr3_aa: CASSLRGPQETQYF
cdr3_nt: TGTGCCAGCAGTTTACGGGGACCCCAAGAGACCCAGTACTTC

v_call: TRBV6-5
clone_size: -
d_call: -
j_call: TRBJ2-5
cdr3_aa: CASSYSSLRETQYF
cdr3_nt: TGTGCCAGCAGTTACTCGAGCTTACGAGAGACCCAGTACTTC

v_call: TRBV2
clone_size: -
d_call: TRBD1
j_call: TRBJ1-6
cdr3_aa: CASVRDSHNSPLHF
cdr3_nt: TGTGCCAGCGTCCGGGACAGTCATAATTCACCCCTCCACTTT

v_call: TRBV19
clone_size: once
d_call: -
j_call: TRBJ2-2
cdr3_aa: CASSVFEIANTGELFF
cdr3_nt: TGTGCCAGTAGTGTCTTCGAGATCGCGAACACCGGGGAGCTGTTTTTT

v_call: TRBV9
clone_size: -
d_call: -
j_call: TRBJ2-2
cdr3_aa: CASSAGGELFF
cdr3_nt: TGTGCCAGCAGCGCTGGCGGGGAGCTGTTTTTT

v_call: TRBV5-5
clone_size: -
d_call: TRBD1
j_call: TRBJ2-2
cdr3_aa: CASSLEPGGIAGELFF
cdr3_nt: TGTGCCAGCAGCTTGGAGCCAGGGGGCATCGCCGGGGAGCTGTTTTTT

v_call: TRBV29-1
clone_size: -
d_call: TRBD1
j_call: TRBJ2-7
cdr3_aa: CSVEGTGGYEQYF
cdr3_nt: TGCAGCGTTGAAGGGACAGGGGGCTACGAGCAGTACTTC

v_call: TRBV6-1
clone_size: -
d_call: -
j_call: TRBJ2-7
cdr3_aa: CASSDGGLTMTYEQYF
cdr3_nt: TGTGCCAGCAGTGATGGCGGGCTCACAATGACGTACGAGCAGTACTTC

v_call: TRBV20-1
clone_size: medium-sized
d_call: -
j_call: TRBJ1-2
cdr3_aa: CSARDPYGYTF
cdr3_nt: TGCAGTGCTAGGGATCCCTATGGCTACACCTTC

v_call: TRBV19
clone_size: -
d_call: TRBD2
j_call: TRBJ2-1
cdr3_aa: CASSKGTTNDYNEQFF
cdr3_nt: TGTGCCAGTAGTAAAGGGACTACCAACGACTACAATGAGCAGTTCTTC

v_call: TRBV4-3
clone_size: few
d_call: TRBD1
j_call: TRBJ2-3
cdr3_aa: CASSQEIGTGTDTQYF
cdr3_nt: TGCGCCAGCAGCCAAGAGATTGGGACAGGAACAGATACGCAGTATTTT

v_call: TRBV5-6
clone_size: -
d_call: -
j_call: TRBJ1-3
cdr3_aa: CASSLPGGGAPGNTIYF
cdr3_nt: TGTGCCAGCAGCTTGCCCGGAGGGGGAGCGCCTGGAAACACCATATATTTT

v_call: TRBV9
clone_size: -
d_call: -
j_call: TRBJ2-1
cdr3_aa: CASSLTRASNNEQFF
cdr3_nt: TGTGCCAGCAGCCTAACTAGAGCCTCAAACAATGAGCAGTTCTTC

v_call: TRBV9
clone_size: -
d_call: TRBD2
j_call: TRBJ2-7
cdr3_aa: CASSVGRTRDEQYF
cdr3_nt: TGTGCCAGCAGCGTAGGAAGGACTAGGGACGAGCAGTACTTC

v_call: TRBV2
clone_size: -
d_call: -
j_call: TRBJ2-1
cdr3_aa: CASSDVGGVRASSEQFF
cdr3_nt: TGTGCCAGCAGTGATGTAGGCGGCGTACGAGCTTCCAGTGAGCAGTTCTTC

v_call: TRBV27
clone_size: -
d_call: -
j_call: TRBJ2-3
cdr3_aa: CASSFGPTDTQYF
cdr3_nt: TGTGCCAGCAGTTTTGGGCCCACAGATACGCAGTATTTT

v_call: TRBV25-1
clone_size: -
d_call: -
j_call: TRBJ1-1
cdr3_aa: CASSDGAVEAFF
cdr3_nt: TGTGCCAGCAGTGATGGGGCAGTTGAAGCTTTCTTT

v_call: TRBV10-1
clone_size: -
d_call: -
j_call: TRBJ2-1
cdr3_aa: CASSDIPGIRQFF
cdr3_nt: TGCGCCAGCAGTGATATACCCGGGATTAGACAGTTCTTC

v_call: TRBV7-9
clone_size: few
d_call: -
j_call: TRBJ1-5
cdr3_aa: CASSLAGVSNQPQHF
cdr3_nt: TGTGCCAGCAGCTTAGCGGGGGTTAGCAATCAGCCCCAGCATTTT

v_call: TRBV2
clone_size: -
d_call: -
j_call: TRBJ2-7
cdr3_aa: CASSGTGPLEQYF
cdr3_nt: TGTGCCAGCAGTGGGACTGGGCCCCTCGAGCAGTACTTC

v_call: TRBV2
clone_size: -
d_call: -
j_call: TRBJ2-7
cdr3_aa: CASSGRQFSYEQYF
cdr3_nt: TGTGCCAGCAGCGGCCGACAGTTCTCCTACGAGCAGTACTTC

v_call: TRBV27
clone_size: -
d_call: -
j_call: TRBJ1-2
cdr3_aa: CASTQTPGVMGLGYTF
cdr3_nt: TGTGCCAGCACCCAAACCCCGGGGGTAATGGGTCTCGGCTACACCTTC

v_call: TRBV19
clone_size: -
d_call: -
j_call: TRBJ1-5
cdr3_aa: CASSPTWNQPQHF
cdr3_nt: TGTGCCAGTAGTCCGACCTGGAACCAGCCCCAGCATTTT

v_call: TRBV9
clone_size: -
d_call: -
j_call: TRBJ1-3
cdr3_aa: CASSQTGDSLGTIYF
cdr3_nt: TGTGCCAGCAGCCAGACAGGTGACTCGTTGGGCACCATATATTTT

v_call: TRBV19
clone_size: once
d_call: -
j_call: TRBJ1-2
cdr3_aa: CASSIDPGWYGYTF
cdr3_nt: TGTGCCAGTAGTATAGACCCAGGGTGGTATGGCTACACCTTC

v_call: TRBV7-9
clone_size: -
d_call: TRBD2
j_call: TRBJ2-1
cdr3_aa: CASSSSMASGYNEQFF
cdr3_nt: TGTGCCAGCAGCTCCTCCATGGCTAGCGGATACAATGAGCAGTTCTTC

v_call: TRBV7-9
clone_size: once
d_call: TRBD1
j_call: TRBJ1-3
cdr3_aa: CASSSPGTVGNTIYF
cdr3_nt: TGTGCCAGCAGCTCACCAGGGACAGTTGGAAACACCATATATTTT

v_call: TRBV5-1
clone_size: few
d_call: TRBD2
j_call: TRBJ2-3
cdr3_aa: CASSPQTSGADTQYF
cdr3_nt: TGCGCCAGCAGCCCCCAGACTAGCGGCGCAGATACGCAGTATTTT

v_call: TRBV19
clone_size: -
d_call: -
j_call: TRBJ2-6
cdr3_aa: CASSIRGANVLTF
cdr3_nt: TGTGCCAGTAGTATACGCGGGGCCAACGTCCTGACTTTC

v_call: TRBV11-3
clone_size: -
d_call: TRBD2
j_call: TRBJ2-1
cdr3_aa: CTSSLTSGSFNEQFF
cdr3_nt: TGTACCAGCAGCTTAACTAGCGGGAGTTTTAATGAGCAGTTCTTC

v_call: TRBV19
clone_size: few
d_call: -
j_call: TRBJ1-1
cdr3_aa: CASSMGTLFSKAFF
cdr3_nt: TGTGCCAGTAGTATGGGTACTTTGTTCAGTAAAGCTTTCTTT

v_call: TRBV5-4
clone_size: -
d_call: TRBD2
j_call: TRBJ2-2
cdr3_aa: CASSPRLQTSGSYPGELFF
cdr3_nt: TGTGCCAGCAGCCCCCGTTTACAGACTAGCGGGAGTTATCCCGGGGAGCTGTTTTTT

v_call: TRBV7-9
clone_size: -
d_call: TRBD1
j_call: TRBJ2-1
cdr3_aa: CASSSERQGNSYNEQFF
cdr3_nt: TGTGCCAGCAGCTCAGAACGACAGGGGAACTCCTACAATGAGCAGTTCTTC

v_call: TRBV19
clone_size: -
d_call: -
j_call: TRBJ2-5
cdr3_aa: CASSNGIGETQYF
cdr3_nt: TGTGCCAGTAGTAACGGGATAGGGGAGACCCAGTACTTC